The 5 T cell receptor beta chains given below trace back to one sample, sequenced in a study of identical twins. TCRdb re-called the 5' RACE reads through MiXCR, storing one row per CDR3 protein. The sample lists roughly 230,000 distinct CDR3 sequences; roughly 8% were seen once. This same sample was also taken into another study, of yellow fever vaccine responses in identical twins.

Sequencing was done on a sample of CD8+ T cells sorted from blood. The receptor set was obtained from a woman aged 18-30 years in good health.

In this sample, this clonotype turned up a few times. The rearrangement uses TRBV11-2 and TRBJ2-1; D may be TRBD2 (5 bases). Trimming stripped 3 bases from V and 5 bases from J, with 23 bases between. There are 18 residues in the CDR3. The V gene's germline CDR1 is SGHAT and CDR2 FQNNGV. In DNA, the CDR3 is TGTGCCAGCAGCTTTCACGACCCACCTCTAGCACTCGACAATGAGCAGTTCTTC. It translates to CASSFHDPPLALDNEQFF.

This clonotype appeared a few times. This chain connects TRBV6-5 to TRBJ2-1; 8 nucleotides agree with TRBD2. CDR1 and CDR2 from the germline V gene are MNHEY and SVGAGI. The CDR3 consists of 17 residues. J lost 5 bases, V lost 2 bases, and 11 bases had no gene match. CDR3 DNA: TGTGCCAGCAGTTACACCCCAGCGGGAGTGTTTAACAATGAGCAGTTCTTC. Translated: CASSYTPAGVFNNEQFF.

The chain combines TRBV27 with TRBJ2-2; D may be TRBD2 (6 bases). Trimming took off 2 bases at V and 6 bases at J, with 13 bases between the two ends. CDR1 MNHEY and CDR2 SMNVEV come from the germline V gene (reference sequence). This CDR3 contains 15 residues. DNA of the CDR3: TGTGCCAGCAGTTTAACCCCGGGAGCATCCGGGGAGCTGTTTTTT. Amino acids: CASSLTPGASGELFF.

This clonotype was found a few times. The rearrangement links TRBV27 to TRBJ2-1; 10 nucleotides match TRBD2. V was pared by 4 bases and J by 11 bases, with 14 bases of the junction left unmatched. CDR1 MNHEY and CDR2 SMNVEV come from the germline V gene (reference sequence). There are 16 residues in the CDR3. DNA of the CDR3: TGTGCCAGCAGTTACATTAGCGGGAGGCCTAACTACCAGCAGTTCTTC. As protein: CASSYISGRPNYQQFF.

This clonotype was seen only a few times. The chain carries TRBV5-1 and TRBJ2-3; D remains unclear. The V and J ends lost 5 bases and 5 bases respectively, with 12 bases between them. From germline, CDR1 is SGHRS and CDR2 YFSETQ. The CDR3 sequence is 13 residues long. This CDR3 is CASSLTPEDTQYF. CDR3 coding DNA: TGCGCCAGCAGTCTCACGCCGGAAGATACGCAGTATTTT.